Sequencing of this T cell receptor beta chain was carried out in a study of shared clonotypes between healthy human individuals. Study-level background: The cohort comprised a couple of women and three men. Their ages spanned 18 to 49 years.

Germline assignment: CDR1 SEHNR and CDR2 FQNEAQ (reference sequence). This CDR3 is built from 11 residues. This was a deep-level run. Sequencing was performed with immunoSEQ multiplex PCR; in TCRdb, only in-frame clones are kept and a portion is missing. The sample holds a few hundred thousand clones; approximately 80% are singletons and the top ten take around 12%. Points on this clone: An end of the junction differs from the germline gene, which may be a read error.

Each donor was a Caucasian adult residing in Nashville, Tennessee. Genomic DNA, for the unsorted samples, came from tens of millions of PBMCs. The sample was PBMCs. This chain connects TRBV7-9 to TRBJ1-2; perhaps TRBD1 as D (5 bases). The receptor was isolated from a woman in her 40s in good health. Some clones in this sample may be carry-over from other donors' samples. For the CDR3, the DNA is TGTGCCAGCAGCTCCGAGGGACTTTCCCACTTC. This encodes CASSSEGLSHF.